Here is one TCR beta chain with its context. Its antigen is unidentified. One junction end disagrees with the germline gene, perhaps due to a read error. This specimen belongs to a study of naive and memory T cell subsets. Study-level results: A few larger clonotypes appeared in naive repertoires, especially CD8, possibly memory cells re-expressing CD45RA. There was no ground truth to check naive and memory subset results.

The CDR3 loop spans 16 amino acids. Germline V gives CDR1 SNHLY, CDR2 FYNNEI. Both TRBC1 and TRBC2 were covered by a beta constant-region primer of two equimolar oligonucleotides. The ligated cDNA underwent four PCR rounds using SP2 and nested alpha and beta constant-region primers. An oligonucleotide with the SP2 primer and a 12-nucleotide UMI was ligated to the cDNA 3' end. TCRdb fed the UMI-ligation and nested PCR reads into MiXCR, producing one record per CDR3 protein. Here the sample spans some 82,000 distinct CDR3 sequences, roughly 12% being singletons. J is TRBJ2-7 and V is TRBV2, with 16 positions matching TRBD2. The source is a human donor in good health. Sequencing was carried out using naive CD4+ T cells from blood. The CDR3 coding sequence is TGTGCCAGCAACTACCGAGGGGGACTAGCGGGAGGGTCCGTTTTCTTC. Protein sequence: CASNYRGGLAGGSVFF.